The next 18 T cell receptor beta chains were all read from a single sample in a study of blood T cell repertoires in COVID-19. The method was immunoSEQ multiplex PCR; TCRdb's version includes in-frame clones alone and lacks a portion of them. The sample consists of 100,000 to 150,000 clones, around 88% of them appearing once. Material: peripheral blood. Receptors originate from a man in his fifties or sixties with COVID-19, enrolled during active disease.

This clone was detected once. V and J are TRBV19 and TRBJ1-3; D is possibly TRBD1 (5 bases). Germline V gene sequence: CDR1 LNHDA, CDR2 SQIVND (reference sequence). V gave up 7 bases and J gave up 0 bases, with 13 bases separating them. This CDR3 region has 15 residues. The CDR3 DNA reads TGTGCCAGTAATACAGGTTCTTACTCTGGAAACACCATATATTTT. This encodes CASNTGSYSGNTIYF.

The chain employs TRBV6-1 and TRBJ2-1; D is undetermined. Trimming removed 1 base from V and 4 bases from J, with 11 bases in between. The CDR3 loop spans 15 amino acids. The germline V gene has CDR1 MNHNS and CDR2 SASEGT. This CDR3 reads CASSEGLVPYNEQFF. CDR3 DNA: TGTGCCAGCAGTGAAGGTCTAGTCCCTTACAATGAGCAGTTCTTC.

V usage is TRBV29-1 and J usage is TRBJ1-4, with 10 nucleotides matching TRBD1. Per the germline V gene, CDR1 is SQVTM and CDR2 is ANQGSEA. The J segment lost 6 bases and the V segment lost 4 bases, leaving 5 bases of the junction unmatched. The CDR3 covers 14 residues. The CDR3 sequence: CSVGRDRGDEKLFF. Written as DNA, the CDR3 is TGCAGCGTTGGTCGGGACAGGGGAGATGAAAAACTGTTTTTT.

This rearrangement joins TRBV7-2 to TRBJ2-3, with 7 positions matching TRBD1. CDR3 length equals 18 residues. CDR1 and CDR2 from the germline V gene are SGHTA and FQGNSA. V was clipped by 5 bases and J by 4 bases; unmatched bases: 18. The CDR3 spells CASSARDSRYSVADTQYF. CDR3 DNA sequence: TGTGCCAGCAGCGCCCGGGACAGTCGATACTCAGTGGCAGATACGCAGTATTTT. The full variable domain, rest sourced from reference TRBV7-2 and TRBJ2-3, is GAGVSQSPSNKVTEKGKDVELRCDPISGHTALYWYRQSLGQGLEFLIYFQGNSAPDKSGLPSDRFSAERTGGSVSTLTIQRTQQEDSAVYLCASSARDSRYSVADTQYFGPGTRLTVL.

This rearrangement joins TRBV19 to TRBJ2-7, with D tentatively TRBD1 (6 bases). CDR1 is LNHDA and CDR2 is SQIVND in the germline V gene (reference sequence). The ends were cut back, 10 bases at V and 3 bases at J, with 16 bases in the middle. The CDR3 extends over 13 amino acids. The CDR3 nucleotides read TGTGCCACTCGTCCGGGACAAGTCTACGAGCAGTACTTC. This translates into CATRPGQVYEQYF.

The gene calls are TRBV5-6 and TRBJ1-2; TRBD1 might be the D (6 bases). Germline V CDR1 and CDR2: SGHDT, YYEEEE. V was pared by 4 bases and J by 2 bases, with 21 bases between. CDR3 size: 17 residues. CDR3: CASSQSKTGIENYGYTF. Written as DNA, the CDR3 is TGTGCCAGCAGCCAATCTAAAACAGGGATAGAAAACTATGGCTACACCTTC.

The V gene is TRBV30, the J gene TRBJ1-2; a weak D match, TRBD1 (6 bases). The CDR3 runs 11 residues. Looked up from germline, CDR1 is GTSNPN and CDR2 is SVGIG (reference sequence). Trimming stripped 7 bases from V and 2 bases from J, with 8 bases between. The CDR3 DNA follows: TGTGCCTTAGGACAGAACTATGGCTACACCTTC. Amino acids: CALGQNYGYTF.

This chain connects TRBV9 to TRBJ1-1; no firm D call. The V gene lost 1 base and the J gene lost 3 bases, with 7 bases spanning the gap. The germline gives CDR1 SGDLS, CDR2 YYNGEE. CDR3 size: 13 residues. The CDR3 reads CASSVSTDTEAFF. DNA of the CDR3: TGTGCCAGCAGCGTATCTACAGACACTGAAGCTTTCTTT.

The CDR3 spells CASSPLAALYNEQFF. The CDR3 DNA is TGTGCCAGCTCACCTTTAGCGGCACTCTACAATGAGCAGTTCTTC. V and J are TRBV18 and TRBJ2-1; perhaps TRBD2 as D (6 bases). CDR1 and CDR2 from the germline V gene are KGHSH and LQKENI. This CDR3 contains 15 residues. Between the trimmed V and J ends, which lost 3 bases and 3 bases, there was a span of 12 bases.

CDR3 protein: CAIRNRDSSNSPLHF. DNA of the CDR3: TGTGCCATCAGGAACCGGGACAGCTCTAATTCACCCCTCCACTTT. This chain uses TRBV10-3 with TRBJ1-6, with 7 positions matching TRBD1. This CDR3 has 15 residues. Germline V gene lookup returns CDR1 ENHRY and CDR2 SYGVKD. Germline trimming cut 6 bases from V and 6 bases from J; bases unmatched to any gene: 8.

V is TRBV24-1 and J is TRBJ2-5; 12 positions match TRBD1. The CDR3 contains 16 residues. Germline-derived CDR1 and CDR2 are KGHDR and SFDVKD. The trim removed 9 bases at V and 4 bases at J, leaving 11 bases unmatched. The CDR3 coding sequence is TGTGCCACCGCAGGAGGGGACAGGGGGCTTGTAGAGACCCAGTACTTC. It is translated as CATAGGDRGLVETQYF.

The rearrangement links TRBV7-9 to TRBJ1-2, with D hard to call. The CDR3 covers 13 residues. Trimming removed 4 bases at V and 8 bases at J, with 14 bases between. Germline V CDR1 and CDR2: SEHNR, FQNEAQ (reference sequence). The CDR3 DNA follows: TGTGCCAGCAGCTCCGGATCCGGGGAGGGCTACACCTTC. Translating gives CASSSGSGEGYTF.

The rearrangement joins TRBV2 to TRBJ2-5; 15 bases are a match to TRBD2. Per germline, CDR1 SNHLY and CDR2 FYNNEI. V gave up 5 bases and J gave up 5 bases; unmatched junction bases: 12. The CDR3 spans 18 residues. The chain's CDR3 is CASSLGLAGGRVLETQYF. Written as DNA, the CDR3 is TGTGCCAGCAGTCTAGGACTAGCGGGGGGGCGGGTATTGGAGACCCAGTACTTC.

This sequence joins TRBV2 and TRBJ1-4, with D possibly being TRBD1 (5 bases). V gave up 8 bases and J gave up 6 bases, with 13 bases separating them. In germline, CDR1 is SNHLY, CDR2 FYNNEI. The CDR3 loop spans 13 amino acids. For the CDR3, the DNA is TGTGCCAGCTTAAGAGACAGATATGAAAAACTGTTTTTT. Protein sequence: CASLRDRYEKLFF.

V and J are TRBV19 and TRBJ1-2; no firm D call. This CDR3 is built from 13 residues. Trimming shortened V by 3 bases and J by 8 bases, and 13 bases separated the two germline ends. Germline lookup yields CDR1 LNHDA and CDR2 SQIVND (reference sequence). This CDR3 reads CASSMSVAGGYTF. CDR3 in DNA: TGTGCCAGTAGTATGAGCGTCGCCGGGGGCTACACCTTC.

This chain joins TRBV6-1 and TRBJ1-3; 7 nucleotides line up with TRBD1. From germline, CDR1 is MNHNS and CDR2 SASEGT. V trimming: 3 bases; J trimming: 4 bases; junction bases outside the gene matches: 12. The CDR3 has 17 amino acids. The CDR3 sequence: CASSEPYDRAFGNTIYF. CDR3 DNA sequence: TGTGCCAGCAGTGAGCCTTATGACAGGGCGTTCGGAAACACCATATATTTT.

The sample holds a few counts of this clone. The V gene is TRBV2, the J gene TRBJ1-6; no firm D call. Germline values: CDR1 SNHLY, CDR2 FYNNEI. Trimming took 3 bases from V and 11 from J, leaving 11 bases between them. The CDR3 consists of 13 residues. Here the CDR3 DNA reads TGTGCCAGCAGTGAGGGGAGGGTTACACCCCTCCACTTT. Residues: CASSEGRVTPLHF.

The chain combines TRBV30 with TRBJ2-2; 12 bases map to TRBD1. CDR1 is GTSNPN and CDR2 is SVGIG in the germline V gene (reference sequence). J gave up 8 bases and V 2 bases, and 3 bases lay outside the gene matches. This CDR3 contains 14 residues. This CDR3 reads CAWSTGQGAGELFF. CDR3 bases: TGTGCCTGGAGTACGGGACAGGGGGCGGGGGAGCTGTTTTTT.